This T cell receptor beta chain was profiled in a study of T cells in Graves' hyperthyroidism and ophthalmopathy. TCR beta CDR3 sequences were amplified from RNA transcripts. The primer set for the first-round RT-PCR of the TCR CDR3 was HTBI. TCRdb analysed the multiplex PCR reads with MiXCR anew, one entry per CDR3 protein. The sample lists about 300,000 distinct CDR3 sequences; around 19% were seen once. The germline V and J ends were trimmed by 0 bases and 4 bases, with 11 bases remaining between them. The CDR3 has 15 amino acids. Germline V gene lookup returns CDR1 SGDLS and CDR2 YYNGEE. The V gene is TRBV9, the J gene TRBJ1-5, with D perhaps matching TRBD1 (5 bases). Sequenced: blood. This sequence was found in a man in his forties or fifties with Graves' ophthalmopathy. CDR3 bases: TGTGCCAGCAGCGTAGCGGGGCAGAGTAATCAGCCCCAGCATTTT. Protein sequence: CASSVAGQSNQPQHF.